This TCR beta chain comes out of a study of STAT5B mutations in CD4+ large granular lymphocyte leukemia. The V end was cut by 3 bases, the J end by 4 bases, with 9 bases between. The CDR3 is made up of 13 amino acids. CDR1 LNHDA and CDR2 SQIVND come from the germline V gene (reference sequence). Per the original methods: The detection floor for productive clonotype frequency was 2.59 x 10-5. Profiled with immunoSEQ multiplex PCR; TCRdb holds only in-frame clones, not every one. V, J and clone size were drawn from that table, and D and trimming were deduced from the DNA. The sample has around 24,000 clones, 74% seen once; the top ten hold 9.8%. Control samples were healthy donors' buffy coats.

The rearrangement links TRBV19 to TRBJ1-2; tentative D call: TRBD1 (5 bases). The specimen was CD4+ T cells from blood buffy coats. The TCR sequence derives from a human donor in good health. In nucleotides, the CDR3 is TGTGCCAGTAGTATCGGGGGGATCTATGGCTACACCTTC. This codes for CASSIGGIYGYTF.